A single sample is the source of the 10 T cell receptor beta chains below, sequenced in a study of vaccination and CD4 T cells after COVID-19. Treatment of the sample: roughly 11-day PBMC culture with coronavirus spike peptide pools or control peptides (ViraFEST assay). Their specific antigens are unknown. Scientists ran DNA taken from cultured CD4+ T cells through the Oncomine TCR Beta short-read assay for sequencing. One entry per CDR3 protein results from TCRdb running MiXCR on the PCR reads. The sample lists under 20,000 distinct CDR3 sequences, 43% occurring once. The sequenced sample was CD4+ T cells from blood, cultured in vitro, obtained after SARS-CoV-2 vaccination. Receptor source: a human donor who had recovered from COVID-19.

This clonotype occurred a few times. This chain links TRBV20-1 with TRBJ2-7; maybe TRBD1 (6 bases). Germline V lookup: CDR1 DFQATT, CDR2 SNEGSKA (reference sequence). The CDR3 covers 14 residues. Trimming shortened V by 1 base and J by 2 bases, and 12 bases separated the two germline ends. The chain's CDR3 is CSARAMGQTYEQYF. CDR3 bases: TGCAGTGCTAGAGCAATGGGACAAACCTACGAGCAGTACTTC.

V usage is TRBV7-8 and J usage is TRBJ2-7; no clear D gene. Germline CDR1 reads SGHVS; CDR2 reads FQNEAQ. The CDR3 is 15 residues long. V lost 5 bases, J lost 2 bases, and 16 bases lay in between. This CDR3 reads CASSPRAGRTYEQYF. In DNA form, the CDR3 reads TGTGCCAGCAGCCCCCGGGCTGGGCGGACCTACGAGCAGTACTTC.

This clonotype appeared a few times. Its ends do not fully match the called genes, so a read error is possible. CDR3 amino acids: CTSSSRIAENYNEQFF. The CDR3 DNA follows: TGTACCAGCAGTTCGCGCATAGCGGAGAACTACAATGAGCAGTTCTTC. V and J are TRBV12-3 or TRBV12-4 and TRBJ2-1; the D gene is possibly TRBD2 (6 bases). The CDR3 runs to 16 residues.

This clonotype was found once. The DNA of the CDR3 is TGTGCCAGCTCACCCGACAGGGTCACTGAAGCTTTCTTT. It yields the protein CASSPDRVTEAFF. The chain combines TRBV18 with TRBJ1-1; TRBD1 matches 7 bases. Germline V gene data show CDR1 as KGHSH and CDR2 as LQKENI. This CDR3 has 13 amino acids. The J segment lost 4 bases and the V segment lost 3 bases, leaving 2 bases of the junction unmatched.

DNA of the CDR3: TGTGCCAGCAGTCGCTGGACAGGGAGTAGCTCACCCCTCCACTTT. Its protein is CASSRWTGSSSPLHF. This chain uses TRBV27 with TRBJ1-6, with 8 positions matching TRBD1. This CDR3 is built from 15 residues. Germline CDR1 reads MNHEY; CDR2 reads SMNVEV (reference sequence). V was pared by 5 bases and J by 10 bases, with 10 bases of the junction left unmatched.

CDR3 coding DNA: TGCGCCAGCAGTGAACTTTTAGCGGCCCTTGGGGATCAGCCCCAGCATTTT. Translated: CASSELLAALGDQPQHF. The V and J genes are TRBV10-1 and TRBJ1-5, with unresolved D. Germline V gives CDR1 WNHNN, CDR2 SYGVQD (reference sequence). CDR3 size: 17 residues. V shed 3 bases and J shed 5 bases, with 20 bases lying between them.

The J gene is TRBJ2-4, the V gene TRBV6-1; TRBD2 might be the D (6 bases). The CDR3 extends over 14 amino acids. Germline CDR1 reads MNHNS; CDR2 reads SASEGT. Deletions cut 5 bases from V and 8 bases from J, with 16 bases between. The CDR3: CASSQRESRDIQYF. In DNA form, the CDR3 reads TGTGCCAGCAGTCAACGGGAGTCGAGGGACATTCAGTACTTC.

This chain joins TRBV6-4 and TRBJ2-7, with 9 bases fitting TRBD1. From germline, CDR1 is MRHNA and CDR2 SNTAGT. Unmatched junction bases numbered 2, after V lost 7 bases and J lost 1 base. CDR3 size: 13 residues. Here the CDR3 DNA reads TGTGCCAGCAACGGGACAGGGTCCTACGAGCAGTACTTC. This gives the protein CASNGTGSYEQYF.

The chain combines TRBV15 with TRBJ1-4; 8 positions agree with TRBD1. The V gene end was trimmed by 0 bases and the J gene end by 0 bases; junction bases not matched to a gene: 3. The CDR3 totals 17 residues. Germline values: CDR1 LNHNV, CDR2 YYDKDF (reference sequence). The chain's CDR3 is CATSRDRGQATNEKLFF. The CDR3 region has the DNA TGTGCCACCAGCAGAGACAGGGGGCAGGCAACTAATGAAAAACTGTTTTTT.

The V gene is TRBV10-3, the J gene TRBJ2-5, with D unclear. Germline V gene lookup returns CDR1 ENHRY and CDR2 SYGVKD. V was cut by 3 bases and J by 5 bases, with 10 bases left in between. This CDR3 comprises 13 residues. In DNA, the CDR3 is TGTGCCATCAGTGAACGGGTTTGGGAGACCCAGTACTTC. Residues: CAISERVWETQYF.